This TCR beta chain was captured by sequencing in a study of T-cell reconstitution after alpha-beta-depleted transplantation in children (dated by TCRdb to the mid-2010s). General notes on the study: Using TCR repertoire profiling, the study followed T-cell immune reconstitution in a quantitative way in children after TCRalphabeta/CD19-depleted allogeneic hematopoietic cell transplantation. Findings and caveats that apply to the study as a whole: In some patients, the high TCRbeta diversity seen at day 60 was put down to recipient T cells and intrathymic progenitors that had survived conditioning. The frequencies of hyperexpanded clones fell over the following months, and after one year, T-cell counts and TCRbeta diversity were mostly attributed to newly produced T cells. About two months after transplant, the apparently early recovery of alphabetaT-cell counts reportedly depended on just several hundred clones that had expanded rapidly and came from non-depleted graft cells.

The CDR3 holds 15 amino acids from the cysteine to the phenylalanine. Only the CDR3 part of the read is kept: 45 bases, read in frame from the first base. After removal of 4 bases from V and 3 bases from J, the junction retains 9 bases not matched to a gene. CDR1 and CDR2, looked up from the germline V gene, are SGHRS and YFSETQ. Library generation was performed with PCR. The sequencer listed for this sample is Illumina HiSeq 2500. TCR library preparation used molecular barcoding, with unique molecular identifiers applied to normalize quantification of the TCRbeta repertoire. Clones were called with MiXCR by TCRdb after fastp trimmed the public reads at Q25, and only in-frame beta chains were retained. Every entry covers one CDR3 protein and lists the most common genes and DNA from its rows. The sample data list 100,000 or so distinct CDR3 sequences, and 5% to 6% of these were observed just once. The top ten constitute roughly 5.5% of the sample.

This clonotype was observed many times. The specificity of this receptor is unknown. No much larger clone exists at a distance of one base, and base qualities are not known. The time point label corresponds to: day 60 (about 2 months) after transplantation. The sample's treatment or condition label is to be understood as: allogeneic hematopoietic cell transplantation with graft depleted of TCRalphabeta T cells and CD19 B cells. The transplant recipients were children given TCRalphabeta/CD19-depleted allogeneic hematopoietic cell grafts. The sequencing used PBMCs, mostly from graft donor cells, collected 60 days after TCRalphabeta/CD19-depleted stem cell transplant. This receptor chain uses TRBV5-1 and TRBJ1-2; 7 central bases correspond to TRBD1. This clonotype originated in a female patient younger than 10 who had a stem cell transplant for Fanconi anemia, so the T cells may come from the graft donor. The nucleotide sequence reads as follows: TGCGCCAGCAGCCCCGGGACAGTGTTTGACTATGGCTACACCTTC. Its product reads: CASSPGTVFDYGYTF.